These 24 T cell receptor beta chains came from one sample sequenced in a study of cytomegalovirus exposure and HLA in healthy donors. Use of 60 Vbeta and 13 Jbeta primers characterized the PCR. Only in-frame clones appear in the TCRdb table, and some are missing; sequencing was by immunoSEQ multiplex PCR. The sample has 100,000 to 150,000 clones, around three quarters seen once; the top ten hold less than 15%. Sequenced sample: PBMCs. The source of these receptors is a woman aged 60-75 years in good health and CMV-seropositive.

There are a few counts of this clone. V gene TRBV5-1 combines with J gene TRBJ1-6, with 8 positions matching TRBD1. After removal of 0 bases from V and 8 bases from J, the junction contained 4 bases not matched to a gene. Germline CDR1 is SGHRS and CDR2 is YFSETQ. This CDR3 has 15 amino acids. CDR3: CASSLGQGSDSPLHF. The CDR3 nucleotides read TGCGCCAGCAGCTTGGGACAGGGGTCGGATTCACCCCTCCACTTT.

This chain uses TRBV30 with TRBJ1-2, with D uncertain. CDR3 length: 13 amino acids. V was clipped by 0 bases and J by 4 bases, with 9 bases between them. CDR1 is GTSNPN, CDR2 SVGIG, per germline (reference sequence). As DNA, the CDR3 is TGTGCCTGGAGTGTACAACCCAGCTATGGCTACACCTTC. Translation: CAWSVQPSYGYTF.

The chain is built from TRBV7-9 and TRBJ2-2; 9 positions agree with TRBD2. The V gene's germline CDR1 is SEHNR and CDR2 FQNEAQ (reference sequence). The CDR3 totals 16 residues. J gave up 5 bases and V 5 bases, and 9 bases lay outside the gene matches. CDR3 sequence reads: CASSPSGGSGTGELFF. The DNA of the CDR3 is TGTGCCAGCAGCCCCAGCGGGGGGTCGGGGACCGGGGAGCTGTTTTTT.

This clone is classed as medium-sized. The rearrangement links TRBV4-3 to TRBJ2-1; a weak D match, TRBD1 (6 bases). V lost 0 bases, J lost 1 base, and 13 bases lay in between. The CDR3 extends over 17 amino acids. Germline values: CDR1 LGHNA, CDR2 YSLEER. CDR3 nucleotide sequence: TGCGCCAGCAGCCAAGATGGGACATACTCTTCCTACAATGAGCAGTTCTTC. Its translation: CASSQDGTYSSYNEQFF.

This clone was counted between two and nine times. The V call is TRBV4-3, the J call TRBJ2-1; tentative D call: TRBD2 (6 bases). CDR1 LGHNA and CDR2 YSLEER come from the germline V gene. The CDR3 extends over 15 amino acids. Trimming shortened V by 3 bases and J by 8 bases, and 17 bases separated the two germline ends. The CDR3 nucleotides read TGCGCCAGCAGCCAGGCCGGGCCTAGCGTTCATGAGCAGTTCTTC. Residues: CASSQAGPSVHEQFF.

The table lists this clone with a few counts. The V gene is TRBV7-3, the J gene TRBJ2-7; 8 nucleotides match TRBD1. There are 14 residues in the CDR3. Germline CDR1 is SGHTA and CDR2 is FQGTGA. Unmatched junction bases numbered 3, after V lost 5 bases and J lost 0 bases. The CDR3: CASSPGTGSYEQYF. CDR3 DNA sequence: TGTGCCAGCAGCCCGGGGACAGGCTCCTACGAGCAGTACTTC.

The V gene is TRBV5-4, the J gene TRBJ1-2; 7 positions match TRBD1. Germline CDR1 SGHNT, CDR2 YYREEE (reference sequence). CDR3 length equals 13 residues. Trimming at V came to 1 base and at J to 8 bases, leaving 5 bases not matched to a gene. As DNA, the CDR3 is TGTGCCAGCAGCTTGTGGACAGGAGAAGGCTACACCTTC. It specifies CASSLWTGEGYTF.

The V call is TRBV7-2, the J call TRBJ2-3; 9 positions agree with TRBD2. Trimming cost V 1 base and J 5 bases; bases outside gene matches: 4. This CDR3 has 15 amino acids. From germline, CDR1 is SGHTA and CDR2 FQGNSA. CDR3 region: CASSLVAGAGDTQYF. CDR3 nucleotide sequence: TGTGCCAGCAGCTTAGTAGCGGGGGCGGGAGATACGCAGTATTTT.

The chain combines TRBV4-2 with TRBJ2-5, with 8 bases that match TRBD1. Losses at the gene ends were 6 bases for V and 5 bases for J; bases not matched to a gene: 8. The germline V gene encodes CDR1 LGHNA and CDR2 YNFKEQ. The CDR3 runs to 14 residues. Here the CDR3 DNA reads TGTGCCAGCAGGATCAACAGGGGGTGGGAGACCCAGTACTTC. This gives the protein CASRINRGWETQYF.

The genes are TRBV2 and TRBJ2-7, with 11 positions matching TRBD1. J was trimmed by 6 bases and V by 6 bases; bases with no gene match: 7. Germline CDR1 SNHLY, CDR2 FYNNEI. The CDR3 sequence is 14 residues long. The CDR3 coding sequence is TGTGCCAGCAGGGACAGGGGGCTAGTCGGCGAGCAGTACTTC. Amino acids: CASRDRGLVGEQYF. The full variable domain, its missing parts supplied by reference TRBV2 and TRBJ2-7, is EPEVTQTPSHQVTQMGQEVILRCVPISNHLYFYWYRQILGQKVEFLVSFYNNEISEKSEIFDDQFSVERPDGSNFTLKIRSTKLEDSAMYFCASRDRGLVGEQYFGPGTRLTVT.

This chain uses TRBV30 with TRBJ1-6, with D perhaps TRBD1 (6 bases). Trimming shortened V by 1 base and J by 8 bases, and 18 bases separated the two germline ends. Germline V lookup: CDR1 GTSNPN, CDR2 SVGIG (reference sequence). The CDR3 loop spans 16 amino acids. The CDR3 is CAWSGGWAGDYSPLHF. The CDR3 DNA follows: TGTGCCTGGAGTGGGGGGTGGGCAGGGGATTATTCACCCCTCCACTTT.

As to this clone: Other DNA sequences within the sample encode an identical CDR3. The chain employs TRBV29-1 and TRBJ1-1, with D tentatively TRBD1 (5 bases). The CDR3 is made up of 11 amino acids. V was cut by 6 bases and J by 1 base, with 6 bases left in between. Germline V gene data show CDR1 as SQVTM and CDR2 as ANQGSEA. The CDR3 DNA follows: TGCAGCGTCGACAGGAACACTGAAGCTTTCTTT. Amino acid sequence: CSVDRNTEAFF.

Points on this clone: A junction end diverges from the germline sequence, so it may reflect a read error. The chain uses TRBV7-2 and TRBJ2-3; TRBD2 matches at 8 bases. Germline CDR1 and CDR2: SGHTA and FQGNSA. This CDR3 is 16 amino acids long. CDR3 DNA: TGTGCCAGCAGCTTACGGGGACGGACTAGCACGGATACGCAGTATTTT. Its translation is CASSLRGRTSTDTQYF. Variable domain in full (rest from reference TRBV7-2 and TRBJ2-3): GAGVSQSPSNKVTEKGKDVELRCDPISGHTALYWYRQSLGQGLEFLIYFQGNSAPDKSGLPSDRFSAERTGGSVSTLTIQRTQQEDSAVYLCASSLRGRTSTDTQYFGPGTRLTVL.

This clone has a handful of counts. The chain recombines TRBV15 with TRBJ1-2; 8 bases map to TRBD1. The CDR3 has 21 residues. Germline trimming cut 2 bases from V and 5 bases from J; bases unmatched to any gene: 25. Germline V gene sequence: CDR1 LNHNV, CDR2 YYDKDF (reference sequence). Written as DNA, the CDR3 is TGTGCCACCAGCAGAAAGAACCAGGGGGCTGGGATCTTGAGATCGGGGTATGGCTACACCTTC. It is translated as CATSRKNQGAGILRSGYGYTF.

This clone was observed a handful of times. The chain recombines TRBV4-1 with TRBJ2-1; maybe TRBD1 (6 bases). V lost 6 bases, J lost 0 bases, and 15 bases lay in between. The CDR3 runs 16 residues. Per the germline V gene, CDR1 is MGHRA and CDR2 is YSYEKL. Written as DNA, the CDR3 is TGCGCCAGCAGTTTATCGGGACACTTCTCCTACAATGAGCAGTTCTTC. Translated: CASSLSGHFSYNEQFF.

The chain has TRBV7-8 and TRBJ1-4; tentatively, D is TRBD1 (5 bases). V shed 5 bases and J shed 0 bases, with 16 bases lying between them. Germline assignment: CDR1 SGHVS and CDR2 FQNEAQ. The CDR3 loop spans 17 amino acids. In nucleotides, the CDR3 is TGTGCCAGCAGCACCCAGGGTGTAATCGCAACTAATGAAAAACTGTTTTTT. It specifies CASSTQGVIATNEKLFF.

The rearrangement uses TRBV5-4 and TRBJ1-1, with D possibly being TRBD1 (5 bases). CDR3 length: 15 residues. Germline CDR1 SGHNT, CDR2 YYREEE (reference sequence). The V end was cut by 5 bases, the J end by 8 bases, with 22 bases between. This CDR3 is CASRSPGLNDFEAFF. CDR3 in DNA: TGTGCCAGCAGGTCGCCGGGACTTAACGACTTCGAAGCTTTCTTT.

The V gene is TRBV7-8, the J gene TRBJ1-3; 8 nucleotides line up with TRBD1. V gave up 5 bases and J gave up 4 bases; unmatched junction bases: 7. This CDR3 contains 15 residues. Germline-derived CDR1 and CDR2 are SGHVS and FQNEAQ. Here the CDR3 DNA reads TGTGCCAGCAGCCCATCGACAGGGGTCGGAAACACCATATATTTT. It yields the protein CASSPSTGVGNTIYF.

The V call is TRBV7-2, the J call TRBJ1-5, with 8 nucleotides matching TRBD1. The CDR3 runs to 15 residues. CDR1 is SGHTA, CDR2 FQGNSA, per germline. The ends lost 5 bases at V and 6 bases at J; junction bases unmatched: 9. CDR3 loop: CASSPDRGRGQPQHF. CDR3 coding DNA: TGTGCCAGCAGCCCCGACAGGGGAAGGGGTCAGCCCCAGCATTTT.

The rearrangement joins TRBV30 to TRBJ2-5; TRBD2 is a possible D gene (6 bases). This CDR3 is 12 amino acids long. V lost 0 bases and J 4 bases, leaving 6 bases between the germline ends. The germline V gene encodes CDR1 GTSNPN and CDR2 SVGIG (reference sequence). The CDR3 loop is CAWSVAGETQYF. The DNA for the CDR3 is TGTGCCTGGAGTGTAGCGGGAGAGACCCAGTACTTC.

This rearrangement joins TRBV7-9 to TRBJ2-2; the D gene is possibly TRBD2 (6 bases). From germline, CDR1 is SEHNR and CDR2 FQNEAQ (reference sequence). V lost 1 base to trimming and J lost 0 bases, with 9 bases between them. The CDR3 consists of 16 residues. The CDR3 nucleotides are TGTGCCAGCAGCTTAGTTGGCGGGACGAACACCGGGGAGCTGTTTTTT. Amino acid sequence: CASSLVGGTNTGELFF.

J is TRBJ1-2 and V is TRBV28; 9 bases line up with TRBD1. Germline-derived CDR1 and CDR2 are MDHEN and SYDVKM. V shed 6 bases and J 6 bases; nucleotides not matched to a gene: 11. This CDR3 is built from 15 residues. The CDR3 nucleotides are TGTGCCAGCAGGCCTCGCCGGGACAGGGTGGATGGCTACACCTTC. It encodes CASRPRRDRVDGYTF.

CDR3 DNA: TGTGCCAGCAGCTTATTACAGGAAGCTTTCTTT. Encoded protein: CASSLLQEAFF. The chain joins TRBV7-9 to TRBJ1-1; D remains unclear. Trimming removed 2 bases at V and 8 bases at J, with 6 bases between. This CDR3 has 11 residues. Germline CDR1 SEHNR, CDR2 FQNEAQ (reference sequence).

V usage is TRBV7-9 and J usage is TRBJ2-1, with D tentatively TRBD2 (6 bases). Germline assignment: CDR1 SEHNR and CDR2 FQNEAQ (reference sequence). The CDR3 length is 13 residues. V gave up 2 bases and J gave up 8 bases, with 10 bases separating them. As DNA, the CDR3 is TGTGCCAGCAGCTTAATGGAGGGAGATGAGCAGTTCTTC. Protein product: CASSLMEGDEQFF.